The T cell receptor (beta chain) under discussion was sequenced for a study of T cells in Graves' hyperthyroidism and ophthalmopathy. V was cut by 2 bases and J by 2 bases, with 9 bases left in between. The CDR3 totals 14 residues. From germline, CDR1 is MNHNY and CDR2 SVGAGI (reference sequence). Amplification targeted TCR beta CDR3 regions from RNA transcripts. A set of HTBI primers served as the primers for a first-round RT-PCR of the TCR CDR3. TCRdb ran MiXCR on the multiplex PCR reads and lists one entry per CDR3 protein. The table includes 530,000 or so distinct CDR3 sequences, more than 45% detected once. This clonotype was found a few times.

J is TRBJ1-1 and V is TRBV6-6; D gene unclear. What was sequenced was peripheral blood or thyroid tissue (not recorded which). The TCR was taken from a woman aged 18-35 years with Graves' hyperthyroidism. The CDR3 protein is CASSYRAGNTEAFF. The CDR3 DNA is TGTGCCAGCAGTTACAGGGCGGGAAACACTGAAGCTTTCTTT.